The 11 T cell receptor beta chains given below trace back to one sample, sequenced in a study of blood T cell repertoires in COVID-19 (dated by TCRdb to 2019 to 2021). The library was produced with the immunoSEQ multiplex PCR assay. In its TCRdb copy, this immuneACCESS table keeps in-frame sequences only and misses some clones. Where compared with another copy, unresolved V genes explain less than half of these, and the others have no known cause. The table for this sample lists tens of thousands of clones; about four fifths of them were counted only once. The ten largest clones take up 12% of the sample. The sequencing sample was made of peripheral blood. The receptors come from a human donor in a cohort sampled during active COVID-19.

The rearrangement links TRBV5-1 to TRBJ2-1; 7 positions match TRBD2. J was trimmed by 1 base and V by 4 bases; bases with no gene match: 2. The CDR3 is 14 amino acids. The germline V gene encodes CDR1 SGHRS and CDR2 YFSETQ. The chain's CDR3 is CASSGGSSYNEQFF. The DNA of the CDR3 is TGCGCCAGCAGCGGCGGGAGTTCCTACAATGAGCAGTTCTTC.

V and J are TRBV5-4 and TRBJ1-1; D gene uncertain. V lost 4 bases and J lost 4, with 17 bases in between. Looked up from germline, CDR1 is SGHNT and CDR2 is YYREEE (reference sequence). This CDR3 has 15 amino acids. The CDR3 is CASSRPNRGFTEAFF. For the CDR3, the DNA is TGTGCCAGCAGCCGCCCTAATCGGGGTTTCACTGAAGCTTTCTTT.

In its sample, this clone was seen a few times. The rearrangement uses TRBV5-1 and TRBJ2-1, with 10 nucleotides matching TRBD2. The CDR3 loop spans 15 amino acids. Germline assignment: CDR1 SGHRS and CDR2 YFSETQ. Trimming cost V 3 bases and J 7 bases; bases outside gene matches: 7. The DNA of the CDR3 is TGCGCCAGCAGCTCCTCTAGCGGGAGAGGGAATGAGCAGTTCTTC. As protein: CASSSSSGRGNEQFF.

The chain joins TRBV29-1 to TRBJ1-3; D ambiguous. The V end was cut by 4 bases, the J end by 4 bases, with 5 bases between. Looked up from germline, CDR1 is SQVTM and CDR2 is ANQGSEA. The CDR3 sequence is 11 residues long. Here the CDR3 reads CSVVVGNTIYF. In DNA, the CDR3 is TGCAGCGTTGTCGTAGGAAACACCATATATTTT.

The chain combines TRBV15 with TRBJ1-5; D is possibly TRBD1 (6 bases). The CDR3 is made up of 12 amino acids. CDR1 is LNHNV and CDR2 is YYDKDF in the germline V gene (reference sequence). The V gene lost 7 bases and the J gene lost 3 bases, with 7 bases spanning the gap. The CDR3 here is CATNRANQPQHF. The CDR3 DNA reads as TGTGCCACCAACAGGGCCAATCAGCCCCAGCATTTT. Drawing the rest from reference TRBV15 and TRBJ1-5, the complete variable domain is DAMVIQNPRYQVTQFGKPVTLSCSQTLNHNVMYWYQQKSSQAPKLLFHYYDKDFNNEADTPDNFQSRRPNTSFCFLDIRSPGLGDTAMYLCATNRANQPQHFGDGTRLSIL.

V gene TRBV19 combines with J gene TRBJ1-2; D remains unclear. The CDR3 consists of 12 residues. Germline V gene data show CDR1 as LNHDA and CDR2 as SQIVND (reference sequence). V lost 8 bases and J 3 bases, leaving 10 bases between the germline ends. The DNA for the CDR3 is TGTGCCAGTTCCGGGGAGCACTATGGCTACACCTTC. The encoded protein is CASSGEHYGYTF.

The rearrangement links TRBV5-5 to TRBJ2-2, with D possibly being TRBD2 (7 bases). The CDR3 spans 18 residues. Trimming stripped 3 bases from V and 3 bases from J, with 21 bases between. Germline loops: CDR1 SGHKS, CDR2 YYEKEE (reference sequence). The chain's CDR3 is CASSSLGGGVSDTGELFF. CDR3 DNA: TGTGCCAGCAGCTCACTTGGAGGGGGGGTATCGGACACCGGGGAGCTGTTTTTT.

This chain connects TRBV18 to TRBJ1-1; no definite D call. CDR1 is KGHSH, CDR2 LQKENI, per germline. The CDR3 extends over 15 amino acids. V was cut by 3 bases and J by 3 bases, with 14 bases left in between. The CDR3 protein is CASSPRSEVDTEAFF. The CDR3 coding sequence is TGTGCCAGCTCACCCCGTTCCGAGGTGGACACTGAAGCTTTCTTT.

This CDR3 reads CASRDRGSDTQYF. CDR3 bases: TGTGCCAGCCGGGACAGGGGGTCAGATACGCAGTATTTT. The genes are TRBV19 and TRBJ2-3; TRBD1 matches at 11 bases. The ends lost 9 bases at V and 4 bases at J; junction bases unmatched: 3. CDR3 length equals 13 residues. Germline CDR1 is LNHDA and CDR2 is SQIVND (reference sequence).

The J gene is TRBJ1-5, the V gene TRBV2; D is perhaps TRBD1 (6 bases). Per germline, CDR1 SNHLY and CDR2 FYNNEI. The CDR3 sequence is 12 residues long. V lost 8 bases to trimming and J lost 6 bases, with 11 bases between them. The CDR3, as DNA: TGTGCCAGCGCAGGGGATACTCAGCCCCAGCATTTT. This codes for CASAGDTQPQHF.

CDR3 in DNA: TGTGCCAGCAGGGGCCGGGACAGCTTCTATGGCTACACCTTC. It is translated as CASRGRDSFYGYTF. The chain uses TRBV3-1 (or the pseudogene TRBV3-2) and TRBJ1-2; 7 positions agree with TRBD1. This CDR3 is built from 14 residues. V dropped 6 bases and J dropped 4; count of bases not matched to a gene: 8. Germline loops: CDR1 LGHDT, CDR2 YNNKEL (reference sequence).